The 21 T cell receptor beta chains in this list originate from one sample, sequenced in a study of CD8 T cells in ankylosing spondylitis (dated 2017 in TCRdb). Library preparation used 5' RACE. Sequencing instrument: Illumina HiSeq 2500. The public reads were reanalyzed by TCRdb: fastp trimming at Q25, MiXCR alignment, in-frame beta chains only. One record per CDR3 amino acid sequence lists the most common genes and DNA. Present in this sample are around 180,000 distinct CDR3 sequences, 15% to 20% of which were seen just once. Of the sample, around 4.5% is held by the ten largest clones. Material for sequencing was blood, either unsorted or a sorted T cell fraction (not recorded which). The receptors originated from a male donor aged 10-30 years with ankylosing spondylitis or in good health (not recorded which). Donor details come from another sample of the same person, matched by shared clones.

This clonotype was recorded a few times. The rearrangement uses TRBV5-1 and TRBJ2-2, with D uncertain. The CDR3 is made up of 12 amino acids. The ends were cut back, 4 bases at V and 8 bases at J, with 9 bases in the middle. Looked up from germline, CDR1 is SGHRS and CDR2 is YFSETQ. CDR3 sequence: CASSRAGGELFF. The DNA of the CDR3 is TGCGCCAGCAGCCGGGCCGGAGGGGAGCTGTTTTTT.

J is TRBJ1-1 and V is TRBV3-1; maybe TRBD1 (5 bases). The CDR3 covers 14 residues. Germline CDR1 reads LGHDT; CDR2 reads YNNKEL (reference sequence). Trimming cost V 8 bases and J 3 bases, with 16 bases left between them. DNA of the CDR3: TGTGCCAGCCCTACGGCCGGGGGGGACACTGAAGCTTTCTTT. It yields the protein CASPTAGGDTEAFF. The full variable domain, its missing parts supplied by reference TRBV3-1 and TRBJ1-1, is DTAVSQTPKYLVTQMGNDKSIKCEQNLGHDTMYWYKQDSKKFLKIMFSYNNKELIINETVPNRFSPKSPDKAHLNLHINSLELGDSAVYFCASPTAGGDTEAFFGQGTRLTVV.

This clonotype showed up many times. The chain has TRBV19 and TRBJ2-1; 8 bases align to TRBD2. This CDR3 is 14 amino acids long. The germline V gene has CDR1 LNHDA and CDR2 SQIVND (reference sequence). V lost 11 bases, J lost 0 bases, and 6 bases stayed unmatched. This CDR3 is CAGESGSSYNEQFF. The CDR3 nucleotides read TGTGCCGGGGAAAGCGGGAGCTCCTACAATGAGCAGTTCTTC.

The sample holds many counts of this clonotype. V and J are TRBV29-1 and TRBJ2-2; 8 nucleotides agree with TRBD1. The CDR3 is made up of 14 amino acids. Germline lookup yields CDR1 SQVTM and CDR2 ANQGSEA. V trimming: 6 bases; J trimming: 5 bases; junction bases outside the gene matches: 8. CDR3 loop: CSVRGDRRTGELFF. CDR3 sequence (DNA): TGCAGCGTCCGTGGGGACAGGCGTACCGGGGAGCTGTTTTTT.

The chain joins TRBV9 to TRBJ2-7; the D is unclear. Germline CDR1 is SGDLS and CDR2 is YYNGEE. V was pared by 3 bases and J by 8 bases, with 21 bases between. CDR3 length: 15 residues. In DNA form, the CDR3 reads TGTGCCAGCAGCGGGGCCCCAGGCGCGTGGATACAGCAGTACTTC. This sequence encodes CASSGAPGAWIQQYF.

This clonotype has ten or more counts. CDR3 coding DNA: TGTGCCAGCTTTCCGTGGTCCGCCCGGAGGTACTACAATGAGCAGTTCTTC. Translation: CASFPWSARRYYNEQFF. The V and J genes are TRBV27 and TRBJ2-1; perhaps TRBD2 as D (5 bases). Per the germline V gene, CDR1 is MNHEY and CDR2 is SMNVEV (reference sequence). This CDR3 has 17 amino acids. The V gene lost 8 bases and the J gene lost 3 bases, with 23 bases spanning the gap.

This clonotype was counted ten times or more. The J gene is TRBJ2-7, the V gene TRBV7-9; either TRBD1 or TRBD2 may supply D (7 bases each). Per germline, CDR1 SEHNR and CDR2 FQNEAQ (reference sequence). The CDR3 totals 14 residues. The V end was cut by 5 bases, the J end by 7 bases, with 18 bases between. CDR3 in amino acids: CASSRQGEGREQYF. The CDR3 nucleotides read TGTGCCAGCAGCCGCCAGGGGGAGGGCCGGGAGCAGTACTTC.

CDR3 sequence reads: CASSSTGEVQYF. The CDR3 DNA follows: TGCGCCAGCAGCTCTACAGGGGAGGTCCAGTACTTC. V is TRBV5-1 and J is TRBJ2-5; possibly TRBD1 for D (7 bases). V lost 3 bases and J 10 bases, leaving 13 bases between the germline ends. Germline CDR1 and CDR2: SGHRS and YFSETQ. This CDR3 region has 12 residues. Together with reference TRBV5-1 and TRBJ2-5, the CDR3 gives the full variable domain: KAGVTQTPRYLIKTRGQQVTLSCSPISGHRSVSWYQQTPGQGLQFLFEYFSETQRNKGNFPGRFSGRQFSNSRSEMNVSTLELGDSALYLCASSSTGEVQYFGPGTRLLVL.

The J gene is TRBJ2-1, the V gene TRBV6-2 or TRBV6-3, with D maybe TRBD2 (7 bases). The CDR3 spans 13 residues. V was shortened by 2 bases and J by 9 bases, with 11 bases between the two germline ends. Germline lookup yields CDR1 MNHEY and CDR2 SVGEGT. The CDR3 region has the DNA TGTGCCAGCAGTTACGAGAGGGGGGGTGAGCAGTTCTTC. Amino acid sequence: CASSYERGGEQFF.

This clonotype was detected ten times or more. For the CDR3, the DNA is TGTGCCAGCAGCTCCGATCCGGGACTAGCGGGGTTAAATGAGCAGTTCTTC. This encodes CASSSDPGLAGLNEQFF. The chain is built from TRBV5-6 and TRBJ2-1; 13 positions match TRBD2. With V trimmed by 3 bases and J by 7 bases, 10 bases remained unmatched. Germline CDR1 and CDR2: SGHDT and YYEEEE. The CDR3 length is 17 residues.

This clonotype showed up many times. The chain is built from TRBV2 and TRBJ1-4, with TRBD1 identical over 8 bases. Looked up from germline, CDR1 is SNHLY and CDR2 is FYNNEI. The V and J ends lost 6 bases and 13 bases, in that order; junction bases with no gene match: 4. The CDR3 length is 11 residues. CDR3 nucleotide sequence: TGTGCCAGCAGCGGACAGGGAGGACTGTTTTTT. Translation gives CASSGQGGLFF.

This clonotype has ten or more counts. The rearrangement links TRBV12-3 or TRBV12-4 to TRBJ2-3; 7 bases align to TRBD2. The CDR3 spans 17 residues. The trim removed 10 bases at V and 0 bases at J, leaving 16 bases unmatched. CDR3 protein: CATRGASGSLSTDTQYF. CDR3 bases: TGTGCCACCCGAGGCGCTAGCGGATCTTTGAGCACAGATACGCAGTATTTT.

The chain couples TRBV29-1 to TRBJ2-2, with no clear D. CDR3 length: 12 amino acids. V gave up 6 bases and J gave up 3 bases, with 8 bases separating them. The germline V gene has CDR1 SQVTM and CDR2 ANQGSEA. CDR3 nucleotide sequence: TGCAGCGTCGGTCCATACACCGGGGAGCTGTTTTTT. Translating gives CSVGPYTGELFF.

This clonotype was found once. The chain employs TRBV7-3 and TRBJ2-3; perhaps D is TRBD1 or TRBD2 (5 bases each). Trimming stripped 5 bases from V and 4 bases from J, with 10 bases between. Germline CDR1 SGHTA, CDR2 FQGTGA. The CDR3 has 13 amino acids. CDR3 protein: CASSLQGPDTQYF. As DNA, the CDR3 is TGTGCCAGCAGCCTTCAGGGACCAGATACGCAGTATTTT. Looking up the rest from reference TRBV7-3 and TRBJ2-3 gives the full variable domain: GAGVSQTPSNKVTEKGKYVELRCDPISGHTALYWYRQSLGQGPEFLIYFQGTGAADDSGLPNDRFFAVRPEGSVSTLKIQRTERGDSAVYLCASSLQGPDTQYFGPGTRLTVL.

This clonotype was seen at least ten times. A read error may produce the germline difference seen at one junction end. The chain's CDR3 is CASSLGADTQYF. Written as DNA, the CDR3 is TGTGCCAGCAGCCTAGGGGCAGATACGCAGTATTTT. The rearrangement links TRBV5-1 to TRBJ2-3; maybe TRBD1 (5 bases). Germline assignment: CDR1 SGHRS and CDR2 YFSETQ. The CDR3 totals 12 residues.

This clonotype was found many times. The chain combines TRBV6-5 with TRBJ2-2, with 11 nucleotides matching TRBD1. The CDR3 is 15 residues long. Trimming removed 5 bases from V and 4 bases from J; junction bases left unmatched: 3. Germline lookup yields CDR1 MNHEY and CDR2 SVGAGI. CDR3 residues: CASSEGTGGTGELFF. The CDR3 DNA sequence: TGTGCCAGCAGTGAGGGGACAGGGGGCACCGGGGAGCTGTTTTTT.

In its sample, this clonotype was seen many times. The genes are TRBV3-1 and TRBJ2-2; D gene unclear. The V gene's germline CDR1 is LGHDT and CDR2 YNNKEL (reference sequence). Trimming cost V 1 base and J 1 base, with 10 bases left between them. The CDR3 loop spans 16 amino acids. The CDR3 coding sequence is TGTGCCAGCAGCCAAGCCATAGCTGGGAACACCGGGGAGCTGTTTTTT. As protein: CASSQAIAGNTGELFF.

The sample holds many counts of this clonotype. One junction end disagrees with the germline gene, perhaps due to a read error. J is TRBJ1-1 and V is TRBV29-1; 7 bases map to TRBD1. The CDR3 runs 13 residues. Germline V CDR1 and CDR2: SQVTM, ANQGSEA. CDR3 residues: CSDKMGQNAEAFF. The CDR3, as DNA: TGCAGCGATAAAATGGGACAGAACGCTGAAGCTTTCTTT. Complete variable domain (other parts from reference TRBV29-1 and TRBJ1-1): SAVISQKPSRDICQRGTSLTIQCQVDSQVTMMFWYRQQPGQSLTLIATANQGSEATYESGFVIDKFPISRPNLTFSTLTVSNMSPEDSSIYLCSDKMGQNAEAFFGQGTRLTVV.

This clonotype was seen many times. This chain uses TRBV12-3 or TRBV12-4 with TRBJ2-1; TRBD2 aligns across 9 bases. The CDR3 extends over 13 amino acids. The V and J ends lost 6 bases and 9 bases, in that order; junction bases with no gene match: 6. CDR3 in amino acids: CASRDSGRGEQFF. The DNA of the CDR3 is TGTGCCAGCAGGGATAGCGGGAGAGGTGAGCAGTTCTTC.

The sample holds many counts of this clonotype. This chain uses TRBV4-2 with TRBJ1-4; no clear D. Germline V gene lookup returns CDR1 LGHNA and CDR2 YNFKEQ. The CDR3 is made up of 15 amino acids. Trimming left V 1 base short and J 2 bases short, with 8 bases between. The CDR3 coding sequence is TGTGCCAGCAGCCAAGGTGACATCACTAATGAAAAACTGTTTTTT. It yields the protein CASSQGDITNEKLFF.

This clonotype was seen only a few times. The chain couples TRBV7-8 to TRBJ1-4; D possibly corresponds to TRBD1 (5 bases). The germline gives CDR1 SGHVS, CDR2 FQNEAQ. The CDR3 contains 14 residues. Between the trimmed V and J ends, which lost 6 bases and 6 bases, there was a span of 14 bases. CDR3 amino acids: CASSQDRGDEKLFF. In DNA form, the CDR3 reads TGTGCCAGCAGTCAAGATAGAGGGGATGAAAAACTGTTTTTT.